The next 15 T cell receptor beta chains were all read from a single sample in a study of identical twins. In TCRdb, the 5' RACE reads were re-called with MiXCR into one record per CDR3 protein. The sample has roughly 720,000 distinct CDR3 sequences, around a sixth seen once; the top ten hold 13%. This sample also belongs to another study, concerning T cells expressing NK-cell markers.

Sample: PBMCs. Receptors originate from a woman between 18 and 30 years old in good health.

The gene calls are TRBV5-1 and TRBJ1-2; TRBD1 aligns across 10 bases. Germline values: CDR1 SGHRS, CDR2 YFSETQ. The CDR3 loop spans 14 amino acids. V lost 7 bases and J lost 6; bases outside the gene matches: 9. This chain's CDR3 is CASFNDRGLDGYTF. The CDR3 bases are TGCGCCAGCTTCAATGACAGGGGGCTTGATGGCTACACCTTC.

The CDR3 coding sequence is TGTGCCAGCAGTGGATGGACAGGAAACAATGAGCAGTTCTTC. Translation: CASSGWTGNNEQFF. The chain couples TRBV6-1 to TRBJ2-1, with 7 bases that match TRBD1. V was clipped by 4 bases and J by 5 bases; unmatched bases: 5. CDR3 length equals 14 residues. From germline, CDR1 is MNHNS and CDR2 SASEGT.

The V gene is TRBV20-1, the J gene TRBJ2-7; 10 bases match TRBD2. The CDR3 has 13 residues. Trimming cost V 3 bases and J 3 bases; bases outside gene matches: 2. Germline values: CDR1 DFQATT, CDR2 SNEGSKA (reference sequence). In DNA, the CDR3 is TGCAGTGCTAGCGGGACTAGCGTCTACGAGCAGTACTTC. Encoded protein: CSASGTSVYEQYF.

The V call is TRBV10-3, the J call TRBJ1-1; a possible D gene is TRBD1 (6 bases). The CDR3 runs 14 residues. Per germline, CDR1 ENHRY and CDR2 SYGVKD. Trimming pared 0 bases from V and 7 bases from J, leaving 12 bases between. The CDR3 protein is CAISESAGEGEAFF. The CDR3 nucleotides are TGTGCCATCAGTGAGTCGGCAGGGGAGGGTGAAGCTTTCTTT.

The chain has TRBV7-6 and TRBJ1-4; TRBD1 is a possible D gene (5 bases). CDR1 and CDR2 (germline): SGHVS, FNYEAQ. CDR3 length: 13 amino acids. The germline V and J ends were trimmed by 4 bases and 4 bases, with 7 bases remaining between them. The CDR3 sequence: CASSWDRNEKLFF. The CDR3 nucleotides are TGTGCCAGCAGCTGGGACCGTAATGAAAAACTGTTTTTT. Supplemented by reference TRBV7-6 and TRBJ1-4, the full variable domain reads GAGVSQSPRYKVTKRGQDVALRCDPISGHVSLYWYRQALGQGPEFLTYFNYEAQQDKSGLPNDRFSAERPEGSISTLTIQRTEQRDSAMYRCASSWDRNEKLFFGSGTQLSVL.

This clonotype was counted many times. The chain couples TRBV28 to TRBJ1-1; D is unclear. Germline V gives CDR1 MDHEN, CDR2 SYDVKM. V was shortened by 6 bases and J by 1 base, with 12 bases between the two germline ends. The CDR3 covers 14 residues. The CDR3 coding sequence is TGTGCCAGCAGAACCCTTGAGGGGAACACTGAAGCTTTCTTT. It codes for CASRTLEGNTEAFF. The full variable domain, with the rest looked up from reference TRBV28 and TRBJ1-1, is DVKVTQSSRYLVKRTGEKVFLECVQDMDHENMFWYRQDPGLGLRLIYFSYDVKMKEKGDIPEGYSVSREKKERFSLILESASTNQTSMYLCASRTLEGNTEAFFGQGTRLTVV.

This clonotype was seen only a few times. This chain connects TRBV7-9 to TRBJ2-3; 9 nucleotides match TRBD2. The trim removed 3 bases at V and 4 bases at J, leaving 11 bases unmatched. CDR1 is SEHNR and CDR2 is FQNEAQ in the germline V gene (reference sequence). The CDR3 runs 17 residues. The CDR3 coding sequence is TGTGCCAGCAGCTTCGTTGCTAGCGGGGTCCGATCAGATACGCAGTATTTT. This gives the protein CASSFVASGVRSDTQYF. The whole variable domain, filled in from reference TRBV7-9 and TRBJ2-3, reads DTGVSQNPRHKITKRGQNVTFRCDPISEHNRLYWYRQTLGQGPEFLTYFQNEAQLEKSRLLSDRFSAERPKGSFSTLEIQRTEQGDSAMYLCASSFVASGVRSDTQYFGPGTRLTVL.

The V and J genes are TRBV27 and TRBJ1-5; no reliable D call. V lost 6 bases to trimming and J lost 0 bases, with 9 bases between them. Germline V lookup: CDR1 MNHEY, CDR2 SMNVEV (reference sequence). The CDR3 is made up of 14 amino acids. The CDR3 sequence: CASSARYSNQPQHF. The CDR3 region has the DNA TGTGCCAGCAGCGCCCGATATAGCAATCAGCCCCAGCATTTT.

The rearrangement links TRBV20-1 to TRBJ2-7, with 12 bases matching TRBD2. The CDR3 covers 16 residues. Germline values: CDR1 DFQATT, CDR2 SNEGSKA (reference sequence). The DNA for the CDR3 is TGCAGCGTACTTAGACCCAGGACTAGCGGGGCCTACGAGCAGTACTTC. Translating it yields CSVLRPRTSGAYEQYF.

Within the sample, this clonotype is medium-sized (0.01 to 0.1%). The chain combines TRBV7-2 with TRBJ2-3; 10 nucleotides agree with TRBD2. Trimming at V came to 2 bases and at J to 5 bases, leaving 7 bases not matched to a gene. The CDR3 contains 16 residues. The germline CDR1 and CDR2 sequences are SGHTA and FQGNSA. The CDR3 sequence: CASSLSGTSAGDTQYF. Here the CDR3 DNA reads TGTGCCAGCAGCTTAAGCGGGACTAGCGCTGGAGATACGCAGTATTTT.

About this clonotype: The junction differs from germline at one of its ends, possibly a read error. CDR3 DNA sequence: TGTGCCTGCAGTTTGTTGGGGGGGAGACCCAGTGGGGACCAAGAGACCCAGTACTTC. It codes for CACSLLGGRPSGDQETQYF. This chain uses TRBV12-3 or TRBV12-4 with TRBJ2-5, with 7 nucleotides matching TRBD2. The CDR3 contains 19 residues.

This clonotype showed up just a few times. CDR3 amino acids: CSGMRQGEAFF. CDR3 in DNA: TGCAGCGGGATGAGACAGGGCGAAGCTTTCTTT. The V call is TRBV29-1, the J call TRBJ1-1; 7 bases are a match to TRBD1. CDR3 length equals 11 residues. V lost 7 bases to trimming and J lost 8 bases; unmatched junction nucleotides: 7. Germline loops: CDR1 SQVTM, CDR2 ANQGSEA.

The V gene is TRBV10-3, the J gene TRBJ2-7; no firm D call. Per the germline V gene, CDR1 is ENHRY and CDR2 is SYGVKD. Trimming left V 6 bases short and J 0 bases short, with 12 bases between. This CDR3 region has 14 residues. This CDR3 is CAIRSSPISYEQYF. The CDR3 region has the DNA TGTGCCATCAGGTCCAGCCCCATCTCCTACGAGCAGTACTTC.

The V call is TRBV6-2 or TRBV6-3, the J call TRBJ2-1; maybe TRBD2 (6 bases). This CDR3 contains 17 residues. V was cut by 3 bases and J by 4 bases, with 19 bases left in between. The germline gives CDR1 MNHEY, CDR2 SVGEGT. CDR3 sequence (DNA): TGTGCCAGCAGTTATAAGATCTTGGGGCGGGAATACAATGAGCAGTTCTTC. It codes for CASSYKILGREYNEQFF.

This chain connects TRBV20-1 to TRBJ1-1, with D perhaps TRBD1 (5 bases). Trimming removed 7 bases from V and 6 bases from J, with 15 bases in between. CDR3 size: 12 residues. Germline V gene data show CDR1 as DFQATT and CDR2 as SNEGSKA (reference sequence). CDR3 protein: CSVQESFAEAFF. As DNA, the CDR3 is TGCAGTGTACAGGAATCTTTCGCTGAAGCTTTCTTT.